These 2 T cell receptor beta chains were sequenced from one sample in a study of tumor-infiltrating lymphocytes in primary liver carcinoma. TCR beta cDNA was reverse-transcribed from about 500 ng of total RNA. The reaction used a constant-region primer and ProtoScript II reverse transcriptase. TCR beta libraries came from three nested multiplex PCR rounds using slightly modified ARM-PCR. TRBV1-TRBV30 forward primers paired with a C-beta reverse primer drove the first two PCR rounds, around 10 cycles each. Using its own MiXCR run on the multiplex PCR reads, TCRdb lists one record per CDR3 protein. Among 95,000 to 150,000 distinct CDR3 sequences listed, around 70% were seen once. Co-extraction of RNA and DNA was performed on roughly 20-31 mg of unsorted bulk tissue. Sequencing was done on a sample of tumor-adjacent normal liver tissue. The receptor set was obtained from a woman aged 55-70 years with primary liver carcinoma and hepatitis B virus infection.

Worth noting for this clonotype: Likely a read error: the CDR3 ends without its conserved phenylalanine or tryptophan. The V gene is TRBV4-1, the J gene TRBJ1-5; no clear D gene. The CDR3 totals 15 residues. Per germline, CDR1 MGHRA and CDR2 YSYEKL. The chain's CDR3 is CASRQESKGGQPQHC. The CDR3 region has the DNA TGCGCCAGCAGGCAAGAAAGCAAGGGCGGTCAGCCCCAGCATTGT.

The J gene is TRBJ2-3, the V gene TRBV4-2; 10 bases are shared with TRBD2. This CDR3 is built from 15 residues. J lost 12 bases, V lost 1 base, and 10 bases had no gene match. Germline V gives CDR1 LGHNA, CDR2 YNFKEQ. CDR3 DNA sequence: TGTGCCAGCAGCCAAGGACTAGCGGGCACAGATATTCAGTATTTT. This encodes CASSQGLAGTDIQYF.